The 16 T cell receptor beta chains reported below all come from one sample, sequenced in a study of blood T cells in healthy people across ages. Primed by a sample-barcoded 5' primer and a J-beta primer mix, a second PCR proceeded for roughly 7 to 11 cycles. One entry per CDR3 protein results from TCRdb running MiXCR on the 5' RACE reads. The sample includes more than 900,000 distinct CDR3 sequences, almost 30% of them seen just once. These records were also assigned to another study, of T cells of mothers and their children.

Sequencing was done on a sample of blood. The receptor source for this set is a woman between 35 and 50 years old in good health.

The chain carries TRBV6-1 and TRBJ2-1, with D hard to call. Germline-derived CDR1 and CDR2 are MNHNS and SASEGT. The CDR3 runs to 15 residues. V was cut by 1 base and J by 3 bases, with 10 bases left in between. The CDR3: CASSEGDTLYNEQFF. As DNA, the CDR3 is TGTGCCAGCAGTGAAGGAGACACCCTCTACAATGAGCAGTTCTTC.

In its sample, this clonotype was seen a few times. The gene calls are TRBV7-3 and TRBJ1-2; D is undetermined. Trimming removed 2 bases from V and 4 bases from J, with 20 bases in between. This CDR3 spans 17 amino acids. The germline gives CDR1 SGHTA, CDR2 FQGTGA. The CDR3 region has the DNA TGTGCCAGCAGCTTAGGTCTGGGAGGAAGTCGGGGCTATGGCTACACCTTC. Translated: CASSLGLGGSRGYGYTF.

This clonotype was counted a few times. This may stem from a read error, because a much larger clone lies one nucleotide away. Here the CDR3 DNA reads TGCGCCAGCAGCCCCACTAGCGGGGGGGCCGATGAGCAGTACTTC. Its translation is CASSPTSGGADEQYF. The V and J genes are TRBV5-1 and TRBJ2-5; 13 nucleotides line up with TRBD2. Germline values: CDR1 SGHRS, CDR2 YFSETQ. This CDR3 has 15 amino acids. The J segment lost 11 bases and the V segment lost 4 bases, leaving 11 bases of the junction unmatched.

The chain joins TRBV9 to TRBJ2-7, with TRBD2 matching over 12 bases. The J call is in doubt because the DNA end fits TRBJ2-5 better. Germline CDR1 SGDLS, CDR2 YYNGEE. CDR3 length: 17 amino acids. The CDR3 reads CASSVGLAGNLMETQYF. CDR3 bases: TGTGCCAGCAGCGTTGGACTAGCGGGGAACCTAATGGAGACCCAGTACTTC.

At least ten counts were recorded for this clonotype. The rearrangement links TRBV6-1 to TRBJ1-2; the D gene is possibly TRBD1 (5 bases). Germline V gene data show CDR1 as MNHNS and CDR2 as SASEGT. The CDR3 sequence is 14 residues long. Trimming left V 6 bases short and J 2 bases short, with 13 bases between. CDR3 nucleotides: TGTGCCAGCAGAGAGAGGGGCCGAAACTATGGCTACACCTTC. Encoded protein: CASRERGRNYGYTF.

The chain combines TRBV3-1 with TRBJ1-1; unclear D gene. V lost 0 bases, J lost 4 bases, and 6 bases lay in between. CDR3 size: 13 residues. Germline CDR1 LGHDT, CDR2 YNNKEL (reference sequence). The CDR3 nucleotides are TGTGCCAGCAGCCAAGATACCGGCACTGAAGCTTTCTTT. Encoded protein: CASSQDTGTEAFF.

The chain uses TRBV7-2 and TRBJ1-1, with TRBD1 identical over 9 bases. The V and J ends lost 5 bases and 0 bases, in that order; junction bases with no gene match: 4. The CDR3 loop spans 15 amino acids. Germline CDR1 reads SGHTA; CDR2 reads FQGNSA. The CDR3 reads CASSPRQGVNTEAFF. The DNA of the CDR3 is TGTGCCAGCAGCCCAAGACAGGGGGTGAACACTGAAGCTTTCTTT.

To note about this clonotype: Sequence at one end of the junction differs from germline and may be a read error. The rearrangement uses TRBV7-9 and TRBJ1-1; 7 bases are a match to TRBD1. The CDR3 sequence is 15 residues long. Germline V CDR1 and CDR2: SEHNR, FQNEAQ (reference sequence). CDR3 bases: TGTGCCAGCACCTTAGGTTCGACAGGGATCACTGAAGCTTTCTTT. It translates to CASTLGSTGITEAFF.

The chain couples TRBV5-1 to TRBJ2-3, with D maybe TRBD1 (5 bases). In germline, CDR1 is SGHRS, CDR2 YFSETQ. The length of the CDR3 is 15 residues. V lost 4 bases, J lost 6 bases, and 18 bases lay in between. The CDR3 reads CASSIGKGVSDTQYF. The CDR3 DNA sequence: TGCGCCAGCAGCATTGGGAAAGGGGTGTCGGATACGCAGTATTTT.

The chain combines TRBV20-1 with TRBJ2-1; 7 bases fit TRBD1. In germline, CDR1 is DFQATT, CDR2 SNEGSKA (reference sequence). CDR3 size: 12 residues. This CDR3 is CSRTGVGYEQFF. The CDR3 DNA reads TGCAGCAGAACAGGGGTTGGGTATGAGCAGTTCTTC.

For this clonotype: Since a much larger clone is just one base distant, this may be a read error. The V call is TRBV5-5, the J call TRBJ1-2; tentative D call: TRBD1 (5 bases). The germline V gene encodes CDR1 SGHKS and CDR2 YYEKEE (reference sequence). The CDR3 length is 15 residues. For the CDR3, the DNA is TGTGCCAACAGCCCCTCGGGACTGACTAACTATGGCTACACCTTC. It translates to CANSPSGLTNYGYTF.

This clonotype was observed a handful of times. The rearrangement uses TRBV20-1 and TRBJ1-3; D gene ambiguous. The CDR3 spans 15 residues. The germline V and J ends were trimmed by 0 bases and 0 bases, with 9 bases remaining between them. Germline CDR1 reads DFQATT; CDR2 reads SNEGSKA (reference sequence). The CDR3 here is CSARDPLYSGNTIYF. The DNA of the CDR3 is TGCAGTGCTAGAGACCCTCTCTACTCTGGAAACACCATATATTTT.

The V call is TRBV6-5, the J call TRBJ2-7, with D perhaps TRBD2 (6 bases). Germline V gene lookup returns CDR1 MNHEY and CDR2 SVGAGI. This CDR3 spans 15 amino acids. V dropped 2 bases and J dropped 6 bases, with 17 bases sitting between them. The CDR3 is CASSYTAGGGSEQYF. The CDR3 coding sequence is TGTGCCAGCAGTTACACCGCAGGTGGGGGGAGCGAGCAGTACTTC.

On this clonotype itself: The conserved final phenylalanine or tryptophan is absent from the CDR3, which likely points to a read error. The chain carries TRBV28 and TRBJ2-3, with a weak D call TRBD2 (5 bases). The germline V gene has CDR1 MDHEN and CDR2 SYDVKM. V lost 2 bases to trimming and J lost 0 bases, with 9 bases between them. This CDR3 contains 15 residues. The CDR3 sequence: CASSLRRVSTDTQYC. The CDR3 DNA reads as TGTGCCAGCAGTTTACGGCGGGTTAGCACAGATACGCAGTATTGT.

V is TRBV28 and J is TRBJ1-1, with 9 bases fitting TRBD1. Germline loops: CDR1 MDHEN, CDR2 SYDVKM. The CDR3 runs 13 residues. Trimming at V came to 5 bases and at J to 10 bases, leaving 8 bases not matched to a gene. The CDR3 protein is CASSVQGARRAFF. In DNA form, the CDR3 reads TGTGCCAGCAGTGTACAGGGGGCGAGGAGAGCTTTCTTT.

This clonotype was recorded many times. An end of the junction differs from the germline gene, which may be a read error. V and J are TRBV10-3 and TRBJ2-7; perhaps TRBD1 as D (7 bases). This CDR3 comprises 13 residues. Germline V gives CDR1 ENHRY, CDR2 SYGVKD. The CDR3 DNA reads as TGTGCCATCAGTCAGTCAGGGGGAGGCGAGCAGTACTTC. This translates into CAISQSGGGEQYF.